Here is one TCR beta chain with its context. The table came from immunoSEQ multiplex PCR; TCRdb's copy has only in-frame clones and leaves some out. The table shows some 130,000 clones, with 92% occurring only once. The data were taken from a study of control samples from healthy donors and cancer patients. The CDR3 spans 13 residues. The V gene's germline CDR1 is SNHLY and CDR2 FYNNEI. V was cut by 6 bases and J by 0 bases, with 6 bases left in between. The TCR sequence derives from a woman between 45 and 65 years old in good health. The rearrangement links TRBV2 to TRBJ2-1; D gene uncertain. The sample comprised blood. CDR3 coding DNA: TGTGCCAGCAGGAAGAGCTCCTACAATGAGCAGTTCTTC. Translation: CASRKSSYNEQFF.